The entry below describes one T cell receptor beta chain. What antigen it recognizes has not been identified. Base-call qualities are not available, and no considerably larger clone is one nucleotide away. This sample stems from a study of T cells in Graves' hyperthyroidism and ophthalmopathy (dated by TCRdb to about 2019). Looking at the study overall: Peripheral blood samples were taken at initial diagnosis, before any treatment was given. To identify TCR V-J signatures that set the groups apart, the researchers used a discovery cohort of 100 patients, made up of fewer than 50 with Graves' ophthalmopathy and 57 with stable Graves' hyperthyroidism. Prospective prediction of ophthalmopathy was tested in an independent validation cohort consisting of about 19 hyperthyroidism patients and 17 patients who later progressed to ophthalmopathy. The 75 to 100 discovery patients were randomly split 7:3 into training and test sets. Thyroid tissue and blood T-cell repertoires from about six Graves' hyperthyroidism patients were also compared in the study. After blood sampling, hyperthyroidism patients were treated with methimazole at a starting dose of 30 mg daily, and ophthalmopathy patients were treated with high-dose intravenous methylprednisolone. According to the paper, TCR Vbeta CDR3 sequencing was carried out on 135 peripheral blood samples, which came from 40 to 45 ophthalmopathy, approximately 78 hyperthyroidism and roughly 17 progressor patients. General study outcomes and caveats: Most expanded thyroid clonotypes (frequency above 0.001) were also detected in blood, a finding suggesting that blood repertoires may reflect thyroid immune responses. Sample size was not statistically predetermined, and investigators were not blinded to group allocation. Ophthalmopathy was separated from stable hyperthyroidism by a 13 V-J signature model, with around 90% sensitivity and about 81% specificity obtained in cross-validation and 80%/75% obtained in testing. In validation, the model predicted progression to ophthalmopathy a median of about 6.8 months before onset, with approximately 68% sensitivity and roughly 72% specificity.

Amplification of TCR beta CDR3 regions was carried out from RNA transcripts. A first-round RT-PCR of the TCR CDR3 used the HTBI primer set with the Qiagen OneStep RT-PCR kit. A second multiplex PCR round built the libraries, followed by size selection and purification. Paired-end sequencing of the libraries was performed with 100 bp reads on an Illumina HiSeq2000. As for how the authors treated the data: SOAPnuke was used to process the raw data, throwing out any read that contained adapters or uncalled bases, had a mean Phred below 15, or lacked an exact constant-primer or identifier match. High-quality paired reads were merged using COPE v1.2.5, and each unique nucleotide sequence was defined as a clonotype. MiTCR v1.1 was used to align the clonotypes against IMGT TRBV, TRBD and TRBJ reference segments. Only V-J combinations with frequency above 0.0001, covering about 99% of repertoires, were analysed. A TCS score was defined as the ratio of F50 (clonal expansion) to E x V (chaos), with BLOSUM62-based TCRdist applied between CDR3 peptides within each V-J. Welch's t-statistics and random forest reduced fewer than 550 V-J features to under 15, which were used in a naive Bayes classifier (R e1071). TCRdb reran the public reads through fastp at Q25 and MiXCR, keeping productive beta chains. Entries are consolidated by CDR3 protein sequence, retaining the most common genes and DNA. In this record, the V and J calls reflect TCRdb's handling and not the investigators' own analysis. The sample table shows about 590,000 distinct CDR3 sequences, and 15% to 19% are seen once. Around 7.3% of the sample rests with the top ten.

Stable Graves' hyperthyroidism was defined as the absence of progression to ophthalmopathy over 18 months of follow-up. Hyperthyroidism patients were newly diagnosed, with disease duration under 2 months, and aged 18 to 65 years. Any patient with an uncontrolled infection, another autoimmune disease, pregnancy or lactation was excluded. Diagnoses relied on clinical symptoms, serum thyroxine and TRAb, thyroid ultrasound and orbital computed tomography. Ficoll-Paque density gradient centrifugation was used to isolate PBMCs from 8 to 10 ml of fresh peripheral blood. Total RNA was extracted using Trizol reagent, and RNA quality was assessed on an Agilent 2100 Bioanalyzer. According to the germline V gene, CDR1 reads LGHNA and CDR2 reads YSLEER. The CDR3 spans 14 residues, from the cysteine through the phenylalanine. The read is trimmed to its CDR3 DNA, 42 bases read in frame from base 1. The germline V and J ends show losses of 0 bases and 5 bases respectively, and no gene match explains 4 bases of the junction.

This chain joins TRBV4-3 to TRBJ2-7; 7 bases in between match TRBD1. The sequence came from a woman aged 25 to 39 with Graves' hyperthyroidism. What was sequenced was blood. The CDR3 protein: CASSQDRGWDEQYF. The DNA sequence reads TGCGCCAGCAGCCAAGACAGGGGGTGGGACGAGCAGTACTTC.